This T cell receptor (beta chain) was captured in a study of tumor-infiltrating lymphocytes in primary liver carcinoma. Study summary: Productive TCRbeta reads per sample were roughly 3.5 to 7.13 million, not differing by tissue.

Unsorted bulk tissue of roughly 17-33 mg yielded co-extracted RNA and DNA. Germline assignment: CDR1 SGHAT and CDR2 FQNNGV. The CDR3 extends over 15 amino acids. Trimming cost V 4 bases and J 2 bases, with 12 bases left between them. From 500 ng of total RNA, TCR beta-specific cDNA was reverse-transcribed using a constant-region primer. Library construction for TCR beta comprised three nested multiplex PCR rounds performed with slightly modified ARM-PCR. TRBV1-TRBV30 forward and Cbeta reverse primers drove the first two approximately 10-cycle rounds. TCRdb re-derived calls from the multiplex PCR reads in MiXCR, one entry per CDR3 protein. The sample includes under 200,000 distinct CDR3 sequences, 85% of them seen just once.

Sequencing was done on a sample of tumor tissue from primary liver carcinoma. The TCR originated in a man aged 35-49 years with primary liver carcinoma and hepatitis B virus infection. The chain employs TRBV11-2 and TRBJ2-1; D unresolved. This CDR3 reads CASSSDGNAYNEQFF. The CDR3 DNA sequence: TGTGCCAGCAGCTCCGACGGCAATGCCTACAATGAGCAGTTCTTC.